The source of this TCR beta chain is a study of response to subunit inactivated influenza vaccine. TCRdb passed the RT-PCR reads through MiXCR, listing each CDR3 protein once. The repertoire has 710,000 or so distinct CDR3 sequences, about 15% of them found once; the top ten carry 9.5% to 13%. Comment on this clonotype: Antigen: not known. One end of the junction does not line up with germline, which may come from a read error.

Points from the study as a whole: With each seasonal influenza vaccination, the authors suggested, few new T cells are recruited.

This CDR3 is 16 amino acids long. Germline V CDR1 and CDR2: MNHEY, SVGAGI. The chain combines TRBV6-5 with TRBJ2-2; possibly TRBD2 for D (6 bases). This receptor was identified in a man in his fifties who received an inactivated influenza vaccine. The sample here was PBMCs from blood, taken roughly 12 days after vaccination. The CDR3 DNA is TGTGCCAGCAGTTACTTCGGGGGAGCGGGCACCGTGGAGCTGTTTTTT. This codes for CASSYFGGAGTVELFF.